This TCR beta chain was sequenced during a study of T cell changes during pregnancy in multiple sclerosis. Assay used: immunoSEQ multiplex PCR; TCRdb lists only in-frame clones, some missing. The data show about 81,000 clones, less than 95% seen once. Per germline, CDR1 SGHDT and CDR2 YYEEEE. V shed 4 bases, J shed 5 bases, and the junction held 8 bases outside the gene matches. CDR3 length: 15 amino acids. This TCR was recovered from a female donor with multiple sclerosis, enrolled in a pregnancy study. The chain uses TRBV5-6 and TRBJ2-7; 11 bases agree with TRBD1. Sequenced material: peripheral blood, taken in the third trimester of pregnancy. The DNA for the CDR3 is TGTGCCAGCAGCATACCCGGGACAGGGGGAAACGAGCAGTACTTC. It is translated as CASSIPGTGGNEQYF.